This T cell receptor (beta chain) was documented in a study of blood T cell repertoires in COVID-19. In the study overall: Sites across the United States, Italy and Spain contributed samples from acute and convalescent COVID-19.

The Seattle patients, enrolled during active infection, were followed longitudinally. Per the original methods: Amplification of reference gene primers was used by the study to estimate nucleated cell counts. Sequencing used immunoSEQ multiplex PCR; TCRdb keeps in-frame clones, though not all of them. The V and J calls and clone size were taken over from that table, and D and trimming were inferred from the DNA. Here the sample spans 250,000 to 400,000 clones, 88% being singletons. J lost 3 bases, V lost 3 bases, and 1 base had no gene match. The CDR3 is 13 amino acids. Germline V gene lookup returns CDR1 SGHDT and CDR2 YYEEEE.

This receptor was taken from a woman aged 25 to 39 with COVID-19, enrolled during active disease. The rearrangement joins TRBV5-6 to TRBJ2-5, with 8 bases fitting TRBD2. Source material: peripheral blood. The CDR3: CASSYSGEETQYF. The CDR3 bases are TGTGCCAGCAGCTATAGCGGGGAAGAGACCCAGTACTTC.